This T cell receptor (beta chain) was identified during a study of CD8 T cells in ankylosing spondylitis. This clonotype was detected ten times or more. The antigen remains undetermined. Trimming shortened V by 6 bases and J by 4 bases, and 18 bases separated the two germline ends. This CDR3 comprises 15 residues. Study-level points and caveats: Reported data indicate significant enrichment of disease-linked clones within matched ankylosing spondylitis synovial fluid. Several of the motif variants were reported before in synovial fluid and blood from reactive arthritis. The study identified a TCR beta motif of under ten highly homologous variants that appeared characteristic of ankylosing spondylitis blood.

Quantitative barcoded 5'-RACE was used to prepare TCR beta libraries. MiXCR, run by TCRdb on the 5' RACE reads, gives a single entry per CDR3 protein. In the table there are some 840,000 distinct CDR3 sequences, over 9.5% of which are singletons. Material: blood, either unsorted or a sorted T cell fraction (not recorded which). The chain employs TRBV12-3 or TRBV12-4 and TRBJ1-1; D uncertain. The sequence was obtained from a male donor with ankylosing spondylitis. The CDR3 spells CASRGIGDGVTEAFF. DNA of the CDR3: TGTGCCAGCAGGGGGATTGGGGATGGGGTCACTGAAGCTTTCTTT.